The rows below give T cell receptor beta chains drawn from one sample of a study of identical twins. TCRdb independently ran MiXCR on the 5' RACE reads; one entry per CDR3 protein. The top ten clones hold 40% of a sample with some 210,000 distinct CDR3 sequences, more than 15% of them seen once. The same sample was also used in a study of T cells expressing NK-cell markers.

The source material was CD8+ T cells sorted from blood. All receptors come from a woman aged 18-35 years in good health. Each CDR3 is given with its conserved first and last residue. The order of the fields is J gene, V gene, CDR3 protein.

J gene: TRBJ2-7
V gene: TRBV9
CDR3 protein: CASSVVGNSYEQYF

J gene: TRBJ2-1
V gene: TRBV9
CDR3 protein: CASSVRGRNEQFF

J gene: TRBJ2-2
V gene: TRBV30
CDR3 protein: CAWKFVGSNTGELFF

J gene: TRBJ2-7
V gene: TRBV5-1
CDR3 protein: CASSPTGLTSEQYF

J gene: TRBJ1-1
V gene: TRBV12-3/TRBV12-4
CDR3 protein: CASSFGTFF

J gene: TRBJ2-7
V gene: TRBV7-8
CDR3 protein: CASSPAVGYEQYF

J gene: TRBJ1-3
V gene: TRBV12-3/TRBV12-4
CDR3 protein: CASQRNTIYF

J gene: TRBJ2-7
V gene: TRBV10-3
CDR3 protein: CAIGSGSEQYF

J gene: TRBJ2-1
V gene: TRBV11-2
CDR3 protein: CASSLEVEGQSPFNEQFF

J gene: TRBJ2-7
V gene: TRBV4-1
CDR3 protein: CASSQAGTGILDEQYF

J gene: TRBJ2-1
V gene: TRBV7-3
CDR3 protein: CASSFVRGRGGPANEQFF

J gene: TRBJ2-2
V gene: TRBV6-2/TRBV6-3
CDR3 protein: CASSYSGLAGTGELFF

J gene: TRBJ2-7
V gene: TRBV12-3/TRBV12-4
CDR3 protein: CASSHQQGLYEQYF

J gene: TRBJ1-2
V gene: TRBV25-1
CDR3 protein: CASSDQGAWGGYTF

J gene: TRBJ2-3
V gene: TRBV9
CDR3 protein: CASSPVGGYSTDTQYF

J gene: TRBJ2-7
V gene: TRBV7-7
CDR3 protein: CASTPSCAGEAYEQYF

J gene: TRBJ2-7
V gene: TRBV7-6
CDR3 protein: CASSLAAPDSRQYF

J gene: TRBJ1-4
V gene: TRBV12-3/TRBV12-4
CDR3 protein: CASSSGGGLNEKLFF